The T cell receptor beta chain described here comes from a study of T cell repertoires in cytomegalovirus infection. TCRdb independently ran MiXCR on the reads; one entry per CDR3 protein. The table includes over 150,000 distinct CDR3 sequences, approximately 15% detected once. The germline V gene has CDR1 SQVTM and CDR2 ANQGSEA. Trimming pared 5 bases from V and 5 bases from J, leaving 18 bases between. CDR3 length equals 14 residues. This clonotype was picked up a small number of times. The chain is built from TRBV29-1 and TRBJ1-1, with D uncertain. Sequenced: PBMCs. The receptor was isolated from a human donor in good health (CMV status not recorded). Some clones in this sample may be carry-over from other donors' samples. The CDR3 loop reads CSVSPQLRRTEAFF. The CDR3 nucleotides read TGCAGCGTTTCACCTCAGCTCAGAAGGACTGAAGCTTTCTTT.